This T cell receptor beta chain is from a study of T cell responses to AZD1222 COVID-19 vaccine. About this clone: The target antigen is unknown.

Clones were sequenced by immunoSEQ multiplex PCR, and TCRdb holds only the in-frame ones, with some missing. The data show tens of thousands of clones, about nine tenths seen once. Study-wide findings and caveats: Only a handful of AZD1222 recipients, several in all, had baseline seropositivity.

The specimen comprised peripheral blood, sampled on day 0 of AZD1222 vaccination. This receptor was taken from an adult in good health.

The CDR3 bases are TGTGCCAGCAGCCCCGCGAGGGGGAGAGGGACTGAAGCTTTCTTT. Protein product: CASSPARGRGTEAFF. V usage is TRBV7-8 and J usage is TRBJ1-1, with a possible D match to TRBD1 (6 bases). The V gene's germline CDR1 is SGHVS and CDR2 FQNEAQ. Trimming took off 5 bases at V and 5 bases at J, with 18 bases between the two ends. This CDR3 region has 15 residues.